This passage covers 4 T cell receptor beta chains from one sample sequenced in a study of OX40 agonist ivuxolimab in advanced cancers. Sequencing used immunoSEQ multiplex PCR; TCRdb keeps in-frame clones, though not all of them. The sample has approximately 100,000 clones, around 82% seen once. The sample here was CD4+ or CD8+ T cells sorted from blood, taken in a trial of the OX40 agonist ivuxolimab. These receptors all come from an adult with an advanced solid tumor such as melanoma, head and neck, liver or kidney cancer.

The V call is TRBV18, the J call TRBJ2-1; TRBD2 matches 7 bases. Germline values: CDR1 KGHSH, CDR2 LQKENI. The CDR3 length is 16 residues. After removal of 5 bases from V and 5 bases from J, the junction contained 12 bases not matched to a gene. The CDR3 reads CASSRAGRTLDNEQFF. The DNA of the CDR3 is TGTGCCAGCTCAAGAGCCGGGAGGACTCTGGACAATGAGCAGTTCTTC.

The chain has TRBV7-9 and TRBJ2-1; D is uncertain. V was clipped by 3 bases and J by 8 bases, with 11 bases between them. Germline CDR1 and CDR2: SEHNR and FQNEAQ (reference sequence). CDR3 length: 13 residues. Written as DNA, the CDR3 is TGTGCCAGCAGCTTGCGGCCTCCCGATGAGCAGTTCTTC. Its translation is CASSLRPPDEQFF.

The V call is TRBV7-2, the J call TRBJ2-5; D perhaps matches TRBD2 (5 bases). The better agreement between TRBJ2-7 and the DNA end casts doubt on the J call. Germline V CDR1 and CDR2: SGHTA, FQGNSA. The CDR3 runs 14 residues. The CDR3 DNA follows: TGTGCCAGCAGCTCCGCGGTTTCGGGGTACGAGCAGTACTTC. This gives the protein CASSSAVSGYEQYF.

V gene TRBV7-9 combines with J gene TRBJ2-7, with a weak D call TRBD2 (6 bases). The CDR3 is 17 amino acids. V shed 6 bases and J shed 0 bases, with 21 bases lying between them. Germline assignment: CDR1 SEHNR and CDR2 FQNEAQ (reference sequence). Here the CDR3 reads CASRKRGGMGVSYEQYF. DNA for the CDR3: TGTGCCAGCAGAAAGAGAGGAGGGATGGGGGTCTCCTACGAGCAGTACTTC.